The clone carrying this T cell receptor (beta chain) has more than one count but fewer than ten. The V gene end was trimmed by 9 bases and the J gene end by 2 bases; junction bases not matched to a gene: 11. Germline V gene sequence: CDR1 MRHNA, CDR2 SNTAGT. The CDR3 spans 15 residues. Method: immunoSEQ multiplex PCR; TCRdb's copy keeps in-frame clones and lacks some. The data hold 30,000 to 40,000 clones, with about 90% observed a single time. This sample was taken from a study of T cell changes during pregnancy in multiple sclerosis. The specimen comprised CD4+ T cells from peripheral blood mononuclear cells, sampled in the third trimester of pregnancy. V is TRBV6-4 and J is TRBJ1-2; 8 bases match TRBD1. The sequence was obtained from a female donor with multiple sclerosis, enrolled in a pregnancy study. The CDR3 spells CARDLKGQENYGYTF. CDR3 nucleotides: TGTGCCAGGGACTTAAAGGGACAGGAGAACTATGGCTACACCTTC.